This T cell receptor (beta chain) derives from a study of early T cells in non-severe SARS-CoV-2 infection. Points from the study as a whole: VDJdb matching skewed toward anti-spike CD8 responses, missing private and CD4 specificities.

The germline V and J ends were trimmed by 11 bases and 0 bases, with 8 bases remaining between them. The CDR3 runs to 12 residues. CDR1 and CDR2 from the germline V gene are SEHNR and FQNEAQ (reference sequence). Each CDR3 protein gets one entry after TCRdb re-called the 5' RACE reads with MiXCR. The data hold about 30,000 distinct CDR3 sequences, with roughly 5% observed a single time. This clonotype was seen many times. What it binds is not known. V is TRBV7-9 and J is TRBJ1-3; D is undetermined. The receptor was isolated from an adult who was a healthcare worker with PCR-confirmed SARS-CoV-2 infection or an uninfected control (not recorded which). Material: whole blood. The CDR3 is CAWKSSGNTIYF. For the CDR3, the DNA is TGTGCCTGGAAGAGCTCTGGAAACACCATATATTTT.